A single sample gave rise to the 8 T cell receptor beta chains below, sequenced in a study of neurological immune-mediated disorders. From the 5' RACE reads, TCRdb called clonotypes with MiXCR, one entry per CDR3 protein. The data hold 66,000 or so distinct CDR3 sequences, with 4% to 6% observed a single time. Sequences were obtained from PBMCs. Receptor source: a woman aged 25 to 39 with multiple sclerosis.

The chain carries TRBV5-4 and TRBJ2-1; 8 nucleotides align to TRBD1. The CDR3 totals 17 residues. With V trimmed by 2 bases and J by 0 bases, 7 bases remained unmatched. CDR1 and CDR2 from the germline V gene are SGHNT and YYREEE (reference sequence). The CDR3 here is CASSFSLDRVSYNEQFF. The CDR3 nucleotides read TGTGCCAGCAGCTTCAGCCTGGACAGGGTCTCCTACAATGAGCAGTTCTTC.

This clonotype has a handful of counts. The J gene is TRBJ1-1, the V gene TRBV5-1, with D perhaps TRBD1 (5 bases). The V end was cut by 0 bases, the J end by 6 bases, with 9 bases between. The CDR3 spans 13 residues. Germline V lookup: CDR1 SGHRS, CDR2 YFSETQ. CDR3 protein: CASSLGGGPEAFF. CDR3 nucleotides: TGCGCCAGCAGCTTGGGGGGGGGACCTGAAGCTTTCTTT.

This clonotype has ten or more counts. V gene TRBV4-2 combines with J gene TRBJ2-1; D may be TRBD1 (5 bases). The germline V and J ends were trimmed by 3 bases and 0 bases, with 15 bases remaining between them. Germline lookup yields CDR1 LGHNA and CDR2 YNFKEQ. The CDR3 runs 17 residues. For the CDR3, the DNA is TGTGCCAGCAGCCAGGAACTAAGACAGATCTCCTACAATGAGCAGTTCTTC. Protein sequence: CASSQELRQISYNEQFF.

This chain uses TRBV10-1 with TRBJ2-2; 8 bases match TRBD1. V dropped 2 bases and J dropped 1; count of bases not matched to a gene: 9. This CDR3 has 18 amino acids. CDR1 and CDR2 from the germline V gene are WNHNN and SYGVQD (reference sequence). The CDR3 nucleotides read TGCGCCAGCAGTGAGGACGGGGCAGGGGGCGAGAACACCGGGGAGCTGTTTTTT. Protein: CASSEDGAGGENTGELFF.

There are many counts of this clonotype. The J gene is TRBJ2-2, the V gene TRBV20-1; D not certain. Germline V gives CDR1 DFQATT, CDR2 SNEGSKA (reference sequence). The CDR3 sequence is 15 residues long. Trimming left V 5 bases short and J 1 base short, with 14 bases between. CDR3 sequence: CSAYLSLRNTGELFF. The DNA of the CDR3 is TGCAGTGCTTATCTTAGCCTTAGGAACACCGGGGAGCTGTTTTTT.

This clonotype came up many times. The CDR3 sequence is CSIAGDLGWGYTF. CDR3 bases: TGCAGCATCGCGGGGGACCTCGGGTGGGGCTACACCTTC. This rearrangement joins TRBV29-1 to TRBJ1-2; a possible D gene is TRBD1 (5 bases). Germline loops: CDR1 SQVTM, CDR2 ANQGSEA. The V end was cut by 8 bases, the J end by 8 bases, with 21 bases between. This CDR3 is built from 13 residues.

This clonotype was detected many times. This chain connects TRBV5-1 to TRBJ2-2; 9 nucleotides line up with TRBD1. This CDR3 region has 16 residues. With 3 bases clipped from V and 4 bases from J, the junction kept 7 bases outside the gene matches. CDR1 and CDR2 (germline): SGHRS, YFSETQ. The CDR3 is CASSSSGTGRTGELFF. For the CDR3, the DNA is TGCGCCAGCAGCTCTTCCGGGACAGGGCGCACCGGGGAGCTGTTTTTT.

In its sample, this clonotype was seen a few times. The V gene is TRBV20-1, the J gene TRBJ2-5, with D perhaps TRBD1 or TRBD2 (5 bases each). V dropped 3 bases and J dropped 2 bases, with 22 bases sitting between them. The CDR3 length is 17 residues. Germline V gene data show CDR1 as DFQATT and CDR2 as SNEGSKA (reference sequence). CDR3: CSARGRDGRPFQETQYF. CDR3 in DNA: TGCAGTGCTAGGGGACGCGACGGCAGACCCTTTCAAGAGACCCAGTACTTC.